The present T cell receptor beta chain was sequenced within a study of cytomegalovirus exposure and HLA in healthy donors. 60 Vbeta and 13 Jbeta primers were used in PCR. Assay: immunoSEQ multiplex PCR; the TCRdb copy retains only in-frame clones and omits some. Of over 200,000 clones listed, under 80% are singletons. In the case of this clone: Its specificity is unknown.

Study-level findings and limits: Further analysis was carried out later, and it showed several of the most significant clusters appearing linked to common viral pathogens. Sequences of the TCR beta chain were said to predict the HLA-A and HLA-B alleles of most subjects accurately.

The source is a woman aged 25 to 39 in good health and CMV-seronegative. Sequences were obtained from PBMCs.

The CDR3 bases are TGCGCCAGCAGCCCCGGTGGGGGCCTTCTCACCGGGGAGCTGTTTTTT. It encodes CASSPGGGLLTGELFF. The chain employs TRBV5-1 and TRBJ2-2; perhaps TRBD1 as D (6 bases). The CDR3 is made up of 16 amino acids. Germline lookup yields CDR1 SGHRS and CDR2 YFSETQ. The V gene lost 4 bases and the J gene lost 4 bases, with 17 bases spanning the gap.